This T cell receptor (beta chain) was profiled in a study of blood T cell repertoires in COVID-19. Study context: The analysed material was cDNA or gDNA that came from T cells, B-cell-depleted T cells, or PBMCs.

This clone appeared once. V lost 3 bases, J lost 0 bases, and 29 bases lay in between. The germline V gene has CDR1 MDHEN and CDR2 SYDVKM. CDR3 length equals 21 residues. Source study methods: Amplification of reference gene primers was used by the study to estimate nucleated cell counts. Measured with immunoSEQ multiplex PCR; TCRdb has only the in-frame clones, and not every one. D and trimming come from the DNA, and the V and J calls and clone size come from that table. The sample has roughly 46,000 clones, 88% seen once; the top ten hold approximately 10%. Sequencing was done on a sample of peripheral blood. The genes are TRBV28 and TRBJ2-5, with a weak D call TRBD1 (6 bases). This receptor was obtained from a middle-aged man with active COVID-19. The DNA for the CDR3 is TGTGCCAGCAGTTTCCAATGGACAGTCAACTCCCCCTTGATGTACCAAGAGACCCAGTACTTC. This codes for CASSFQWTVNSPLMYQETQYF.